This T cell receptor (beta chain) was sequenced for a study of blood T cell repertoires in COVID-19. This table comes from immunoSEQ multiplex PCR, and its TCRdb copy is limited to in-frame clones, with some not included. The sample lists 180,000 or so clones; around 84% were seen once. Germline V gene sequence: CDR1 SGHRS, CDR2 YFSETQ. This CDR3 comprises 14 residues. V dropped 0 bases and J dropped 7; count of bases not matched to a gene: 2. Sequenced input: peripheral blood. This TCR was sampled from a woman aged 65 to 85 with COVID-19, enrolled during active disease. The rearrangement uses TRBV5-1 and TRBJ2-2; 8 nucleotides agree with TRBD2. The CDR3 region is CASSLGLAIGELFF. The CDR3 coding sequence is TGCGCCAGCAGCTTGGGACTAGCGATCGGGGAGCTGTTTTTT.